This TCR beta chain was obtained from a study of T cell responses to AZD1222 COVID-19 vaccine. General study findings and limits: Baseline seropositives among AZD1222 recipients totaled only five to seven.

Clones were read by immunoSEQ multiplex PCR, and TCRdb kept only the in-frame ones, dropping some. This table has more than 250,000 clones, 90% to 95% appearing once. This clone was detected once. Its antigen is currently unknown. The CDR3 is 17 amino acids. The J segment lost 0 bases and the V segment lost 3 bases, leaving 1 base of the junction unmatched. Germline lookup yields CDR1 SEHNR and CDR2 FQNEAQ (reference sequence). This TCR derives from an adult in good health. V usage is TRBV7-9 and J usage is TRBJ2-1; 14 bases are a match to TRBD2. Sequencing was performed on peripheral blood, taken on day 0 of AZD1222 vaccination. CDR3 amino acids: CASSFGTSGSSYNEQFF. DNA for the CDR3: TGTGCCAGCAGCTTCGGGACTAGCGGGAGCTCCTACAATGAGCAGTTCTTC.